This T cell receptor (beta chain) was recovered during a study of cytomegalovirus exposure and HLA in healthy donors (dated by TCRdb to about 2017). For the wider study: In an earlier analysis of about 560 of the donors, 276 Gb of sequence data and some 100 million unique TCR beta sequences from about 190 million T cells were reported. About 280 gigabases of sequencing data and roughly 81 million unique TCR sequences made up an early release that covered approximately 650 HLA-typed donors. On average, over 200,000 unique TCR beta nucleotide sequences were sequenced per donor among 300 to 500 genotyped donors of the cohort, with roughly 20% of those sequences being non-productive. The aim of the study was to test whether cataloging public T cell receptors could identify signatures of past pathogen exposure. A later genetic analysis used genome-wide SNP genotypes for about 65% of the 666 donors, treating that subset as a discovery cohort. In the later analysis, no new phenotypic data were used to find candidate immune exposures; instead, reliance was placed on TCR beta sequences and their occurrence across donors. All discovery cohort repertoires had been generated on a single sequencing platform. A separate validation cohort of over a hundred different subjects was used in addition to the 666-subject first cohort. Donor age, sex, ethnicity and CMV serostatus were compiled together with the repertoire data. HLA typing covered class I and class II loci at four-digit resolution. Of the roughly 400 genotyped donors, 81% fell in the genetic ancestry cluster associated with self-reported Caucasian donors. Typing coverage differed by locus: A, B, C, DRB1 and DQB1 were typed in about 629-640 donors, DQA1 in 500 to 550, DPA1 in 600 to 610, and DPB1 in 450 to 480. In a later analysis, previously published TCR beta repertoires from several hundred donors were re-analyzed and high-resolution HLA genotyping was added so that TCR occurrence patterns could be studied. Roughly 5 DR-DQ haplotypes were handled as single units for association and clustering, since linkage in the cohort was strong. To decide whether each TCR beta V gene segment behaved as functional or pseudogenic, an earlier analysis of 587 of the donors relied on high-throughput TCR beta sequencing. The study profiled the T cell repertoires of about 720 subjects by immunosequencing and related them to cytomegalovirus serostatus. The study combined high-throughput TCR immunosequencing, statistical association of individual TCRs with disease status, and machine learning to predict cytomegalovirus infection status. Overall results and qualifications from the work: According to a later genetic analysis, donors in an Asian-associated ancestry cluster had fewer N-insertions in productive TCRs than the roughly 670-donor mean. A few of the identified cytomegalovirus-associated TCR beta chains were confirmed in vitro to be specific for cytomegalovirus antigens. A further reported finding was that TCR beta sequences accurately predicted the HLA-A and HLA-B alleles for most subjects in the first cohort. Across donors, most TCR sequences were observed very rarely, whereas some public TCRs were present in many individuals. The cohort was sequenced for TCR beta chains only, and without alpha or paired-chain data the features that could be detected were limited. HLA typing was unavailable for some donors at each locus, so association tests used only the typed subset. A later analysis found that HLA-associated TCR beta chains were more clonally expanded and had lower generation probabilities than equally common non-associated chains. Immune exposure information for the cohort was limited to CMV serostatus. Cytomegalovirus status was reported to be diagnosed by the classifier with high specificity and sensitivity in both the original and validation cohorts. When HLA alleles, especially DR and DQ, strongly co-occurred, attributing TCR associations to individual alleles was difficult. In an earlier analysis of several hundred of the donors, most TCR beta V segments were observed in productive rearrangements about 87% or about 30% of the time, broadly matching IMGT annotations. Linkage disequilibrium might explain the correlated functional status among segregating V segments, but an unknown experimental factor could not be excluded. An association between a missense DCLRE1C variant and V-gene and J-gene trimming of TCR beta chains was found in a later genetic analysis and replicated in an independent cohort. At a false discovery rate of 0.05, a later analysis linked some 17,000 TCR beta sequences to specific HLA alleles. According to a later analysis, TCR association rates differed among HLA loci, with DRB1 alleles showing the most associated TCRs and HLA-C alleles showing the fewest. According to the authors, the approach could potentially be generalized to other disease states and immunological phenotypes. In a later analysis, most CMV-associated TCR beta chains were found to appear HLA-restricted, with HLA associations seemingly driven largely by CMV exposure. A group of highly shared sequence variants was considered likely to be a technical artifact of the sequencing pipeline. In the study, around 150 TCR beta chains were listed as associated with cytomegalovirus. Because counts were too low, more than 15 rarely observed V segments, including chromosome 9 orphons, were left out of the earlier analysis of approximately 500 of the donors. The presence/absence analyses assumed that sequencing depth was roughly uniform across donors, and that assumption may not be true. Several of the top co-occurrence clusters appeared to be linked to parvovirus B19, influenza, CMV and Epstein-Barr virus, according to a later analysis. Because the 87-base-pair reads could not distinguish some IMGT-functional V segments, including TRBV6-2 and TRBV6-3, those segments were excluded.

Germline trimming: 0 bases from V, 3 bases from J; junction bases outside gene matches: 4. The CDR3 contains 16 residues, cysteine and phenylalanine counted. Only the CDR3 DNA stays, 48 bases, in frame from base 1. Reading the germline V gene gives CDR1 MNHNS and CDR2 SASEGT. With regard to this clone: Its recognized antigen is unknown. One base away there is no much larger clone; base qualities are not given.

The library relied on the immunoSEQ multiplex PCR assay. A mixture of 60 forward primers for TCR Vbeta segments and 13 reverse primers for TCR Jbeta segments was used in the multiplex PCR. The CDR3 region of rearranged TCR beta genes was amplified from genomic DNA by a multiplex PCR assay. The amplified TCR beta libraries were sequenced on the Illumina HiSeq System as 87-base-pair reads. For the original study's pipeline: In a later analysis, tens of millions of unique TCR beta chains were counted across the 650 to 750 repertoires, and roughly 11 million of these chains were shared by at least two donors. A nearest-neighbor algorithm error-corrected the raw reads and collapsed the reads into unique sequences, merging closely related sequences to remove PCR and sequencing errors. To assign V, D and J gene segments, CDR3 sequences were aligned to IMGT reference sequences. For a sequence to be retained, a match of at least six nucleotides to both a V gene segment and a J gene segment was required. A rearrangement was called productive if the CDR3 had no stop codons and remained in frame with V and J, and every other rearrangement was called non-productive. Following IMGT convention, CDR3 was defined as the stretch from the second conserved V-encoded cysteine up to the conserved J-encoded phenylalanine. Sequences without an unambiguous match to a single V gene segment were excluded from the earlier analysis of approximately 560 of the donors. An earlier analysis of around 600 of the donors classified V segments as functional when productive rearrangements were above 56.7% and as segregating when the standard deviation between donors was above 5%. A statistical classification framework was built to diagnose cytomegalovirus status from the catalog of TCR beta chain sequences. V and J gene assignment, in a later analysis, came from comparing TCR nucleotide sequences with IMGT/GENE-DB human TR gene sequences. The TCRdist pipeline was used in a later analysis to assign CDR3 sequences and most-parsimonious VDJ recombination scenarios. In a later analysis, each TCR beta chain was defined by its CDR3 amino acid sequence together with its V-gene family, and reads lacking a unique V-gene family were excluded. In a later analysis, approximately 640 highly shared, low-generation-probability nucleotide sequences were removed to address suspected cross-contamination and a sequencing artifact. For each public chain, a later analysis derived a clonal expansion index from normalized ranks of inferred template counts within each repertoire. Generation probabilities in a later analysis came from a VDJ recombination model fitted to out-of-frame rearrangements, and those results were checked against IGoR. A later analysis scored TCR-TCR, TCR-HLA and TCR-CMV co-occurrence with hypergeometric tests, applying a repertoire-size bias correction to TCR pairs. To estimate false discovery rates, a later analysis permuted the HLA or CMV assignments 20 times. In a later analysis, co-occurring TCRs were grouped using DBSCAN, with TCRdist sequence similarity added in when clustering inside HLA-allele-positive subsets. Repertoires with fewer than 30,000 or more than 120,000 public chains, plus five repertoires with anomalous nucleotide sharing, were excluded from co-occurrence clustering. Not all clones reach the TCRdb copy of this immuneACCESS table, which keeps in-frame sequences only. Checked studies attribute under half of the gap to unresolved V genes and leave the rest unexplained. V, J and clone size are those of that table, while D and trimming were read from the DNA. The sample table contains 170,000 or so clones; only one count was recorded for 80% to 85% of them. 0.38% of the sample is taken by the ten largest.

In total, around 600 healthy bone marrow donors made up the cohort. All cohort members were sampled while nominally healthy, although unrecorded immune exposures were likely present. The donor tested CMV seronegative, placing the donor among the approximately 400 seronegative members of the cohort. A peripheral blood sample was provided by each donor, and peripheral blood mononuclear cells were used for TCR beta sequencing. Genomic DNA was extracted from the blood cell samples with the Qiagen DNeasy Blood Extraction Kit. Source material: PBMCs. The TCR sequence derives from a boy aged 2-9 years in good health and CMV-seronegative. The rearrangement joined TRBV6-1 to TRBJ2-1, with 8 bases aligning to TRBD2. The DNA sequence is given as TGTGCCAGCAGTGAAGCGAGACTAGCGATCTACAATGAGCAGTTCTTC. Its protein product is CASSEARLAIYNEQFF.